One TCR beta chain is described in this entry. Germline values: CDR1 SGDLS, CDR2 YYNGEE. V lost 3 bases to trimming and J lost 0 bases, with 14 bases between them. There are 16 residues in the CDR3. This table comes from immunoSEQ multiplex PCR, and its TCRdb copy is limited to in-frame clones, with some not included. Counted here are 70,000 to 85,000 clones, approximately 86% occurring once; the ten biggest clones make up under 2.5%. This entry comes from a study of OX40 agonist ivuxolimab in advanced cancers. The source of this sequence is an adult with an advanced solid tumor such as melanoma, head and neck, liver or kidney cancer. The sample in question was CD4+ or CD8+ T cells sorted from blood, obtained in a trial of the OX40 agonist ivuxolimab. V usage is TRBV9 and J usage is TRBJ2-3, with D possibly TRBD2 on 5 matching bases. The CDR3 region is CASSAEGGRSTDTQYF. The CDR3, as DNA: TGTGCCAGCAGCGCCGAGGGTGGGAGAAGCACAGATACGCAGTATTTT.